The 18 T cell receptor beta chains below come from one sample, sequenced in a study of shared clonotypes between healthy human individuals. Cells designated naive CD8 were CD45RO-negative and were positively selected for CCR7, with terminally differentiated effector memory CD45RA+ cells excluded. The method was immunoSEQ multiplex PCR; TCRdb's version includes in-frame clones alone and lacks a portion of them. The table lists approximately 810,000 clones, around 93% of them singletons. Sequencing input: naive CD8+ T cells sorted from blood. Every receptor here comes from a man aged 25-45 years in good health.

CDR3 DNA sequence: TGTGCCAGTCGGACAGGGCTATCAAACCAGCCCCAGCATTTT. Translation: CASRTGLSNQPQHF. The genes are TRBV19 and TRBJ1-5; 8 positions agree with TRBD1. Germline V gene sequence: CDR1 LNHDA, CDR2 SQIVND (reference sequence). V lost 8 bases to trimming and J lost 7 bases; unmatched junction nucleotides: 10. The CDR3 covers 14 residues.

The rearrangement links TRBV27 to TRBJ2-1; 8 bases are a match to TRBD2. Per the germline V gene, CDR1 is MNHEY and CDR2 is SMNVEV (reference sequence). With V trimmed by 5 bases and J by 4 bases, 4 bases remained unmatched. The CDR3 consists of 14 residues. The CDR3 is CASSNSGRYNEQFF. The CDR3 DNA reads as TGTGCCAGCAGTAACAGCGGGAGATACAATGAGCAGTTCTTC.

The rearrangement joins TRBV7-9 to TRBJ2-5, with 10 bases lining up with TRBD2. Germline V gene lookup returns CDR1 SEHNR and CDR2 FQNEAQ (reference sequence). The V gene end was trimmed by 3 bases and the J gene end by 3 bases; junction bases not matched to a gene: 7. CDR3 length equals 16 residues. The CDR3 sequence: CASSFRLAGAEETQYF. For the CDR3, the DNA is TGTGCCAGCAGCTTTCGGCTAGCGGGAGCTGAAGAGACCCAGTACTTC.

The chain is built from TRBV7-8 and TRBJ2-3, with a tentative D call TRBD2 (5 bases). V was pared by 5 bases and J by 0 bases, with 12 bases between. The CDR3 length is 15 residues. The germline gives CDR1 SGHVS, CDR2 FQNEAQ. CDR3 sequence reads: CASSRGATSTDTQYF. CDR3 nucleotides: TGTGCCAGCAGCCGGGGAGCGACTAGCACAGATACGCAGTATTTT.

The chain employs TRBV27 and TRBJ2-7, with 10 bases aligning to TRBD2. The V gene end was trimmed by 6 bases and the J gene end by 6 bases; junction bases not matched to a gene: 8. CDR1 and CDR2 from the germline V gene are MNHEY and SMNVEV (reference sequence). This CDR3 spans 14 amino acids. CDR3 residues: CASRIAGGSPEQYF. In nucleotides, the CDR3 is TGTGCCAGCAGGATAGCGGGAGGATCTCCCGAGCAGTACTTC.

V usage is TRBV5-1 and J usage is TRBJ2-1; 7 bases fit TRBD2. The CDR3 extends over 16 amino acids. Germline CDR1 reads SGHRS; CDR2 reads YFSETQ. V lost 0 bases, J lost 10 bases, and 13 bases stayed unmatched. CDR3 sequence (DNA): TGCGCCAGCAGCTTGGCCCCAGAGCGGGGCATCCAGGAGCAGTTCTTC. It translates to CASSLAPERGIQEQFF.

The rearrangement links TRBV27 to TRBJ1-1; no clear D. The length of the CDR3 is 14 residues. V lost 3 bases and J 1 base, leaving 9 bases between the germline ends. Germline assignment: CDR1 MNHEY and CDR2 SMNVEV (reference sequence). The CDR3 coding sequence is TGTGCCAGCAGTTTCCATCTGGGGAACACTGAAGCTTTCTTT. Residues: CASSFHLGNTEAFF.

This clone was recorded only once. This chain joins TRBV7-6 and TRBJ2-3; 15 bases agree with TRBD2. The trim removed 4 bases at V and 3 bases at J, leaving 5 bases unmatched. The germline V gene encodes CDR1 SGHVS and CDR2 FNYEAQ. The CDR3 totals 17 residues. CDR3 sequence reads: CASSWGLAGGGTDTQYF. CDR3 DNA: TGTGCCAGCAGCTGGGGACTAGCGGGAGGAGGAACAGATACGCAGTATTTT.

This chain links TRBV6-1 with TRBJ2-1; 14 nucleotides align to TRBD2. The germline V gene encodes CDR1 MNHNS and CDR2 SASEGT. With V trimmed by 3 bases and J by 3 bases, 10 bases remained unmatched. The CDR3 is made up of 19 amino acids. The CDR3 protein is CASSDMSGTSGGHYNEQFF. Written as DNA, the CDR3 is TGTGCCAGCAGTGACATGTCCGGGACTAGCGGGGGACACTACAATGAGCAGTTCTTC.

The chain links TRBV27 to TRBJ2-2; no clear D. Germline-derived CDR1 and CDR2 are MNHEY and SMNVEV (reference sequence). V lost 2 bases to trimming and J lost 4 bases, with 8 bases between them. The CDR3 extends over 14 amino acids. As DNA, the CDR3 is TGTGCCAGCAGTTTAAATAGGGCCACCGGGGAGCTGTTTTTT. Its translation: CASSLNRATGELFF.

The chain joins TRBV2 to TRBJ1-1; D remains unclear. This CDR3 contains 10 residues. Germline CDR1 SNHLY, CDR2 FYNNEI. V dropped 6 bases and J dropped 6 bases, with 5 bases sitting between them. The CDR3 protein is CASRRAEAFF. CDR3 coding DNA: TGTGCCAGCAGGCGGGCTGAAGCTTTCTTT.

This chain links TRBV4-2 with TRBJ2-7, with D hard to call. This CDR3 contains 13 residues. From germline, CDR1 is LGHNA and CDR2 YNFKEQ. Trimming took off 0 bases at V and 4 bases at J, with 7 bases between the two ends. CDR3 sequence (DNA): TGTGCCAGCAGCCAAGAGAATCGGTACGAGCAGTACTTC. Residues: CASSQENRYEQYF.

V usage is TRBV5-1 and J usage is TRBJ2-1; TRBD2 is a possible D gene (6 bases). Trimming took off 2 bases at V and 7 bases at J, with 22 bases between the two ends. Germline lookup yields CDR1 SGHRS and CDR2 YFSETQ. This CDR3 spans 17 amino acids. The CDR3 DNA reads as TGCGCCAGCAGCTTCCACGACCTTCGAGGGGAGGCTAATGAGCAGTTCTTC. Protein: CASSFHDLRGEANEQFF.

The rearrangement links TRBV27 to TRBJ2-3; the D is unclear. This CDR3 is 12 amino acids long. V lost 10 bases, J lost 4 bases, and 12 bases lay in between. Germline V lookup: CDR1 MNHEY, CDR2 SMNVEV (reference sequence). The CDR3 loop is CATQPAADTQYF. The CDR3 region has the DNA TGTGCCACCCAACCTGCTGCAGATACGCAGTATTTT.

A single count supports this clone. The CDR3 loop is CSVEVASGRAFETQYF. The CDR3 DNA sequence: TGCAGCGTTGAAGTCGCTAGCGGGAGGGCCTTCGAGACCCAGTACTTC. The gene calls are TRBV29-1 and TRBJ2-5, with 12 bases that match TRBD2. CDR1 and CDR2 (germline): SQVTM, ANQGSEA. V trimming: 1 base; J trimming: 5 bases; junction bases outside the gene matches: 8. CDR3 size: 16 residues.

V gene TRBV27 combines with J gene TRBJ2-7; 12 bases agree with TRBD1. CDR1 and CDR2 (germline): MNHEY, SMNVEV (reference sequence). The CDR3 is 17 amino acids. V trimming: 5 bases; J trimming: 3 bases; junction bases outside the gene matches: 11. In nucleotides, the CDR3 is TGTGCCAGCAGTGGGACAGGGGGCCACCGGGCGTACTACGAGCAGTACTTC. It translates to CASSGTGGHRAYYEQYF.

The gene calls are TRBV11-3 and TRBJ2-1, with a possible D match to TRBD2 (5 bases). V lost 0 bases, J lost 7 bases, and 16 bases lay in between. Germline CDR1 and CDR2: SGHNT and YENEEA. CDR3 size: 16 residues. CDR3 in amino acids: CASSLEGLAPANEQFF. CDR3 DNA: TGTGCCAGCAGCTTAGAGGGCCTAGCCCCCGCGAATGAGCAGTTCTTC.

The CDR3 nucleotides are TGTGCCAGCAGCATCGGGACTAGCGGGATGGCTTACAATGAGCAGTTCTTC. It translates to CASSIGTSGMAYNEQFF. The chain links TRBV7-2 to TRBJ2-1; 13 bases agree with TRBD2. There are 17 residues in the CDR3. Germline V gene sequence: CDR1 SGHTA, CDR2 FQGNSA. Trimming removed 5 bases from V and 4 bases from J; junction bases left unmatched: 8.